A selection of T cell receptor beta chains follows, all from one sample in a study of cytomegalovirus exposure and HLA in healthy donors. The table came from immunoSEQ multiplex PCR; TCRdb's copy has only in-frame clones and leaves some out. The sample shows some 150,000 clones, 70% to 80% of them seen only once. Sequencing was carried out using PBMCs. The receptors derive from a female donor in good health and CMV-seronegative. Each CDR3 is given with its conserved first and last residue. The order of the fields is CDR3 length, V gene, CDR3 protein.

len: 15
v_gene: TRBV5-6
CDR3aa: CASSLSGIANSPLHF

len: 16
v_gene: TRBV6-6
CDR3aa: CASTEAPAATNEKLFF

len: 13
v_gene: TRBV18
CDR3aa: CASSPGLQETQYF

len: 14
v_gene: TRBV4-3
CDR3aa: CASSQDRVRGELFF

len: 15
v_gene: TRBV11-3
CDR3aa: CASSSTGYGTGELFF

len: 15
v_gene: TRBV4-3
CDR3aa: CASSPREIAGGKQFF

len: 14
v_gene: TRBV4-2
CDR3aa: CASSQDRENTEAFF

len: 16
v_gene: TRBV4-3
CDR3aa: CASSQDPAARYNEQFF

len: 15
v_gene: TRBV6-5
CDR3aa: CASSYRGGSTDTQYF

len: 15
v_gene: TRBV30
CDR3aa: CAWKTTAGVRNIQYF

len: 13
v_gene: TRBV29-1
CDR3aa: CSGASTNTGELFF

len: 15
v_gene: TRBV4-3
CDR3aa: CASSPRLGGRDTQYF

len: 16
v_gene: TRBV30
CDR3aa: CAWDPIRSSTGNTIYF

len: 15
v_gene: TRBV7-2
CDR3aa: CASSPQTSGGDTQYF

len: 12
v_gene: TRBV10-2
CDR3aa: CASSTNRYEQYF

len: 14
v_gene: TRBV28
CDR3aa: CASSRVGVGQPQHF

len: 16
v_gene: TRBV7-9
CDR3aa: CASTYDTGTSPYEQYF

len: 14
v_gene: TRBV7-8
CDR3aa: CASSLDTGNQPQHF

len: 14
v_gene: TRBV6-5
CDR3aa: CASSSFFANYGYTF

len: 14
v_gene: TRBV5-4
CDR3aa: CASRRDSSGTEAFF

len: 15
v_gene: TRBV6-5
CDR3aa: CASSYRGQGTYEQYF

len: 18
v_gene: TRBV4-3
CDR3aa: CASSQSPAGGSWADTQYF

len: 15
v_gene: TRBV7-2
CDR3aa: CASSSQGLAQETQYF

len: 14
v_gene: TRBV6-6
CDR3aa: CASSLGGGSGTQYF

len: 15
v_gene: TRBV14
CDR3aa: CASSQARGPGASYTF

len: 12
v_gene: TRBV11-2
CDR3aa: CASSGGYPTQYF

len: 15
v_gene: TRBV9
CDR3aa: CASSVAGQSNYGYTF

len: 14
v_gene: TRBV15
CDR3aa: CATSRDWQGAPLHF

len: 15
v_gene: TRBV11-1
CDR3aa: CASSLLAGVVGEQYF

len: 19
v_gene: TRBV10-3
CDR3aa: CAISELLPGKASGANVLTF

len: 13
v_gene: TRBV6-5
CDR3aa: CASSYARFYGYTF

len: 15
v_gene: TRBV15
CDR3aa: CATSRDRGMNTEAFF

len: 16
v_gene: TRBV6-6
CDR3aa: CASSYVDRVEGNTIYF

len: 14
v_gene: TRBV11-3
CDR3aa: CASSLNRGTDTQYF

len: 15
v_gene: TRBV19
CDR3aa: CASSPRGGLNSPLHF

len: 16
v_gene: TRBV28
CDR3aa: CASRMGQGAGNTEAFF

len: 13
v_gene: TRBV18
CDR3aa: CASSFGQNTEAFF